This TCR beta chain was observed in a study of blood T cell repertoires in COVID-19. Germline lookup yields CDR1 ENHRY and CDR2 SYGVKD. This CDR3 contains 15 residues. V lost 7 bases and J 3 bases, leaving 17 bases between the germline ends. The protocol was immunoSEQ multiplex PCR, while the TCRdb copy is restricted to in-frame clones and leaves out a portion. The data show approximately 170,000 clones, around 86% seen once. The origin of this receptor is a woman older than 75 in a cohort sampled during active or convalescent COVID-19. Source material: peripheral blood. The chain recombines TRBV10-3 with TRBJ2-3; a possible D gene is TRBD2 (6 bases). In nucleotides, the CDR3 is TGTGCCATCATGGGACTCAGGGATCGGACAGATACGCAGTATTTT. Its translation: CAIMGLRDRTDTQYF.